One sample yielded the 16 T cell receptor beta chains listed below, sequenced in a study of T-cell memory formation after mild COVID-19. MiXCR was run by TCRdb on the 5' RACE reads, yielding one entry per CDR3 protein. The table lists hundreds of thousands of distinct CDR3 sequences, around 27% of them singletons, with approximately 13% in the top ten. Sequencing input: PBMCs or a T cell subset sorted from them (not recorded which). The receptors derive from an adult woman who had mild COVID-19 (a few samples of this study predate the infection). Cell type and time point are not known.

The chain uses TRBV12-3 or TRBV12-4 and TRBJ2-3; D possibly matches TRBD1 or TRBD2 (5 bases each). This CDR3 spans 14 amino acids. The V end lost 4 bases, the J end lost 3 bases, and 11 bases lay between the germline ends. This CDR3 is CASSSGPKTDTQYF. CDR3 in DNA: TGTGCCAGCAGTTCGGGACCGAAGACAGATACGCAGTATTTT.

The J gene is TRBJ1-3, the V gene TRBV10-3; D remains unclear. V was pared by 10 bases and J by 0 bases, with 7 bases between. The CDR3 extends over 12 amino acids. The germline V gene has CDR1 ENHRY and CDR2 SYGVKD. CDR3 amino acids: CASGSSGNTIYF. The CDR3 bases are TGTGCCAGCGGCAGCTCTGGAAACACCATATATTTT.

This clonotype was found a few times. V gene TRBV7-2 combines with J gene TRBJ2-7; 12 nucleotides match TRBD2. V gave up 8 bases and J gave up 4 bases; unmatched junction bases: 6. This CDR3 is built from 14 residues. Germline values: CDR1 SGHTA, CDR2 FQGNSA. CDR3 residues: CASGPSGRVYEQYF. The CDR3 nucleotides are TGTGCCAGCGGCCCTAGCGGGAGGGTTTACGAGCAGTACTTC.

V and J are TRBV6-5 and TRBJ1-3; no firm D call. CDR1 MNHEY and CDR2 SVGAGI come from the germline V gene. Trimming stripped 2 bases from V and 0 bases from J, with 8 bases between. The CDR3 consists of 15 residues. CDR3 DNA sequence: TGTGCCAGCAGTTACGAGCCCCTCTCTGGAAACACCATATATTTT. Protein product: CASSYEPLSGNTIYF.

This clonotype was found many times. The chain carries TRBV3-1 and TRBJ1-2; TRBD1 is a possible D gene (6 bases). Germline assignment: CDR1 LGHDT and CDR2 YNNKEL (reference sequence). Between the trimmed V and J ends, which lost 3 bases and 1 base, there was a span of 12 bases. CDR3 length equals 15 residues. CDR3 in DNA: TGTGCCAGCAGCCATGGGGACACCCGTAACTATGGCTACACCTTC. This gives the protein CASSHGDTRNYGYTF.

This clonotype came up a few times. The chain joins TRBV5-6 to TRBJ2-3; D may be TRBD1 (5 bases). The CDR3 has 14 amino acids. Germline values: CDR1 SGHDT, CDR2 YYEEEE. V was shortened by 2 bases and J by 6 bases, with 13 bases between the two germline ends. CDR3 DNA sequence: TGTGCCAGCAGCTTCGGACAATCTTCCGATACGCAGTATTTT. Translated: CASSFGQSSDTQYF.

CDR3 DNA sequence: TGTGCCAGCAGCGGAGTAGCGCAGGTCACAGATACGCAGTATTTT. It specifies CASSGVAQVTDTQYF. The chain combines TRBV4-2 with TRBJ2-3; a possible D gene is TRBD2 (5 bases). V was pared by 5 bases and J by 2 bases, with 14 bases between. The CDR3 contains 15 residues. CDR1 and CDR2 (germline): LGHNA, YNFKEQ.

The rearrangement joins TRBV5-6 to TRBJ2-5; TRBD2 might be the D (5 bases). This CDR3 contains 15 residues. The germline V gene has CDR1 SGHDT and CDR2 YYEEEE. Trimming pared 0 bases from V and 5 bases from J, leaving 14 bases between. The CDR3 loop reads CASSLEDGVRETQYF. The CDR3 DNA is TGTGCCAGCAGCTTGGAGGACGGGGTGAGGGAGACCCAGTACTTC.

V gene TRBV29-1 combines with J gene TRBJ2-1; no reliable D call. Deletions cut 4 bases from V and 5 bases from J, with 12 bases between. This CDR3 region has 13 residues. The V gene's germline CDR1 is SQVTM and CDR2 ANQGSEA. For the CDR3, the DNA is TGCAGCGTTGCCGGTACAGAAAACAATGAGCAGTTCTTC. Amino acid sequence: CSVAGTENNEQFF.

The chain employs TRBV29-1 and TRBJ2-7, with 7 bases lining up with TRBD1. Unmatched junction bases numbered 9, after V lost 5 bases and J lost 11 bases. This CDR3 contains 11 residues. Germline V gene sequence: CDR1 SQVTM, CDR2 ANQGSEA. CDR3 nucleotides: TGCAGCGTTATCCGTGAGGGGGCGGAGTACTTC. Protein sequence: CSVIREGAEYF.

The chain links TRBV20-1 to TRBJ1-1; 8 bases match TRBD1. Germline assignment: CDR1 DFQATT and CDR2 SNEGSKA (reference sequence). The CDR3 contains 16 residues. V lost 0 bases, J lost 3 bases, and 9 bases stayed unmatched. The CDR3 sequence is CSARDQGAFDYTEAFF. The CDR3 nucleotides read TGCAGTGCTAGAGATCAGGGGGCGTTCGATTACACTGAAGCTTTCTTT.

This clonotype was detected only a few times. The chain employs TRBV5-6 and TRBJ2-1; 7 bases match TRBD2. The germline V gene encodes CDR1 SGHDT and CDR2 YYEEEE. This CDR3 is 13 amino acids long. The V and J ends lost 3 bases and 8 bases, in that order; junction bases with no gene match: 5. The CDR3 sequence: CASSSGTIHEQFF. For the CDR3, the DNA is TGTGCCAGCAGCTCCGGGACTATCCATGAGCAGTTCTTC.

The chain uses TRBV9 and TRBJ2-5, with D maybe TRBD1 (5 bases). The CDR3 is 14 amino acids. Germline CDR1 and CDR2: SGDLS and YYNGEE. Trimming pared 0 bases from V and 3 bases from J, leaving 9 bases between. CDR3 loop: CASSVDAGKETQYF. CDR3 in DNA: TGTGCCAGCAGCGTAGACGCAGGGAAAGAGACCCAGTACTTC.

This clonotype was seen only a few times. V usage is TRBV20-1 and J usage is TRBJ1-5; 9 bases are a match to TRBD1. This CDR3 region has 15 residues. V shed 6 bases, J shed 0 bases, and the junction held 6 bases outside the gene matches. Per germline, CDR1 DFQATT and CDR2 SNEGSKA (reference sequence). Written as DNA, the CDR3 is TGCAGTGCAAAGGACAGGGGAAATAGCAATCAGCCCCAGCATTTT. Translated, it gives CSAKDRGNSNQPQHF.

DNA for the CDR3: TGTGCCAGCAGGAACAGCGGTGAGCAGTTCTTC. Its protein product is CASRNSGEQFF. The chain employs TRBV6-5 and TRBJ2-1, with a possible D match to TRBD2 (5 bases). Trimming pared 6 bases from V and 9 bases from J, leaving 9 bases between. From germline, CDR1 is MNHEY and CDR2 SVGAGI. This CDR3 is built from 11 residues.

This clonotype was counted only a few times. This rearrangement joins TRBV7-9 to TRBJ1-2, with 7 bases fitting TRBD1. CDR1 SEHNR and CDR2 FQNEAQ come from the germline V gene (reference sequence). Germline trimming cut 4 bases from V and 1 base from J; bases unmatched to any gene: 9. The length of the CDR3 is 16 residues. CDR3 sequence reads: CASSSGRGTVNYGYTF. In DNA, the CDR3 is TGTGCCAGCAGCTCGGGGCGGGGGACAGTTAACTATGGCTACACCTTC.